These 25 T cell receptor beta chains were all obtained from the same sample, sequenced in a study of shared clonotypes between healthy human individuals. Generated by immunoSEQ multiplex PCR, the TCRdb table keeps only in-frame clones and is missing some. This table holds 2 million to 2.5 million clones, over 90% found once. The sample consisted of naive CD4+ T cells from PBMCs. The sample's subset: CD45RA+ positively selected. The origin of the receptors is a man between 18 and 35 years old in good health. Some clones in this sample may be carry-over from other donors' samples.

The chain joins TRBV10-3 to TRBJ1-2; no definite D call. Germline lookup yields CDR1 ENHRY and CDR2 SYGVKD. Trimming removed 6 bases at V and 3 bases at J, with 11 bases between. The CDR3 has 13 residues. CDR3 loop: CAIREDGYYGYTF. The CDR3 DNA is TGTGCCATCAGGGAAGACGGATACTATGGCTACACCTTC.

In regard to this clone: Other nucleotide sequences in the sample specify the same CDR3. J is TRBJ2-1 and V is TRBV9, with 10 bases lining up with TRBD2. V shed 3 bases, J shed 3 bases, and the junction held 3 bases outside the gene matches. Germline V gives CDR1 SGDLS, CDR2 YYNGEE. CDR3 length equals 15 residues. CDR3 DNA: TGTGCCAGCAGCGGGACTAGCGGAAACTACAATGAGCAGTTCTTC. Residues: CASSGTSGNYNEQFF.

This clone was counted a single time. This chain links TRBV28 with TRBJ2-7; the D gene could be TRBD1 or TRBD2 (6 bases each). Germline V gene sequence: CDR1 MDHEN, CDR2 SYDVKM. Trimming removed 7 bases at V and 2 bases at J, with 21 bases between. The CDR3 has 16 residues. The CDR3, as DNA: TGTGCCAGCATCTCAGGAGCGGCGGGACAACCCTACGAGCAGTACTTC. Translated, it gives CASISGAAGQPYEQYF.

In regard to this clone: Other DNA sequences in this sample translate to the same CDR3. The chain is built from TRBV27 and TRBJ1-5; 7 positions agree with TRBD1. This CDR3 has 13 residues. CDR1 is MNHEY, CDR2 SMNVEV, per germline (reference sequence). Trimming cost V 5 bases and J 7 bases; bases outside gene matches: 5. The CDR3: CASSVDRVQPQHF. The CDR3 DNA reads TGTGCCAGCAGTGTAGACAGGGTGCAGCCCCAGCATTTT.

The chain uses TRBV2 and TRBJ1-5, with TRBD1 identical over 7 bases. V trimming: 3 bases; J trimming: 0 bases; junction bases outside the gene matches: 14. Germline CDR1 and CDR2: SNHLY and FYNNEI. The CDR3 consists of 19 residues. The chain's CDR3 is CASSDSGRPTGDSNQPQHF. In DNA, the CDR3 is TGTGCCAGCAGTGATTCGGGGAGACCCACAGGGGATAGCAATCAGCCCCAGCATTTT.

V and J are TRBV30 and TRBJ1-4; the match to TRBD1 covers 9 bases. Per germline, CDR1 GTSNPN and CDR2 SVGIG (reference sequence). Trimming cost V 3 bases and J 4 bases; bases outside gene matches: 6. The CDR3 extends over 15 amino acids. This CDR3 is CAWRIQGAGNEKLFF. The DNA of the CDR3 is TGTGCCTGGAGAATACAGGGGGCCGGTAATGAAAAACTGTTTTTT.

The J gene is TRBJ2-7, the V gene TRBV10-3; weak D call: TRBD2 (5 bases). Germline V gives CDR1 ENHRY, CDR2 SYGVKD. V gave up 4 bases and J gave up 4 bases, with 17 bases separating them. The CDR3 is 15 amino acids. The CDR3 region has the DNA TGTGCCATCAGTGGGACTGAAAGTGAGTCTTACGAGCAGTACTTC. Encoded protein: CAISGTESESYEQYF.

The chain joins TRBV6-1 to TRBJ2-7, with 7 bases matching TRBD2. From germline, CDR1 is MNHNS and CDR2 SASEGT. V trimming: 5 bases; J trimming: 0 bases; junction bases outside the gene matches: 4. The CDR3 is made up of 14 amino acids. CDR3 sequence: CASSLGGYSYEQYF. In DNA, the CDR3 is TGTGCCAGCAGTCTCGGGGGGTACTCCTACGAGCAGTACTTC.

The chain employs TRBV2 and TRBJ2-7, with D perhaps TRBD1 or TRBD2 (5 bases each). Germline-derived CDR1 and CDR2 are SNHLY and FYNNEI. Deletions cut 5 bases from V and 11 bases from J, with 19 bases between. The CDR3 runs 13 residues. Here the CDR3 reads CASSPGPHFLEYF. In DNA form, the CDR3 reads TGTGCCAGCAGTCCGGGACCCCATTTTCTAGAGTACTTC.

The rearrangement joins TRBV11-2 to TRBJ2-1, with 8 bases lining up with TRBD2. Germline V gene lookup returns CDR1 SGHAT and CDR2 FQNNGV. The CDR3 contains 16 residues. The V segment lost 0 bases and the J segment 13 bases; nucleotides outside the gene matches: 14. CDR3 loop: CASSLDGEGLAGNQFF. The CDR3 nucleotides are TGTGCCAGCAGCTTAGATGGGGAGGGGCTAGCGGGTAATCAGTTCTTC.

This clone was counted once. The chain has TRBV5-1 and TRBJ1-5; unclear D gene. Between the trimmed V and J ends, which lost 4 bases and 6 bases, there was a span of 20 bases. This CDR3 comprises 16 residues. From germline, CDR1 is SGHRS and CDR2 YFSETQ. The CDR3, as DNA: TGCGCCAGCAGCCTGGATTGGGAGAACTCCGGTCAGCCCCAGCATTTT. Amino acids: CASSLDWENSGQPQHF.

The chain recombines TRBV7-3 with TRBJ2-1; no clear D gene. V was trimmed by 2 bases and J by 1 base, leaving 9 bases between them. Germline values: CDR1 SGHTA, CDR2 FQGTGA. The CDR3 spans 15 residues. In DNA form, the CDR3 reads TGTGCCAGCAGCTTAGGCGGATTTTCCTACAATGAGCAGTTCTTC. Its protein is CASSLGGFSYNEQFF.

The chain has TRBV7-3 and TRBJ2-2; 7 bases fit TRBD2. Germline CDR1 SGHTA, CDR2 FQGTGA. V shed 2 bases and J 7 bases; nucleotides not matched to a gene: 10. This CDR3 has 16 residues. The CDR3 DNA reads as TGTGCCAGCAGCTTAGATGGACTAGGTTTAGGCGGGGAGCTGTTTTTT. As protein: CASSLDGLGLGGELFF.

On this clone itself: Other DNA sequences in the same sample also yield this CDR3. The rearrangement joins TRBV27 to TRBJ1-1; D remains unclear. The V and J ends lost 3 bases and 1 base respectively, with 6 bases between them. The CDR3 consists of 13 residues. Germline CDR1 reads MNHEY; CDR2 reads SMNVEV (reference sequence). The CDR3 here is CASSLGRNTEAFF. The CDR3, as DNA: TGTGCCAGCAGTTTGGGTAGGAACACTGAAGCTTTCTTT.

CDR3 sequence reads: CASSYTQGGTQYF. In DNA, the CDR3 is TGTGCCAGCAGTTATACCCAGGGGGGGACCCAGTACTTC. The chain carries TRBV28 and TRBJ2-5; D is possibly TRBD1 (7 bases). Trimming cost V 4 bases and J 7 bases, with 13 bases left between them. The CDR3 has 13 amino acids. Germline V gives CDR1 MDHEN, CDR2 SYDVKM.

About this clone: Other DNA sequences in the sample encode the same CDR3. The chain has TRBV5-1 and TRBJ1-5; perhaps TRBD1 as D (5 bases). V lost 5 bases to trimming and J lost 4 bases, with 13 bases between them. Germline V CDR1 and CDR2: SGHRS, YFSETQ. This CDR3 has 14 amino acids. CDR3 coding DNA: TGCGCCAGCAGTCCAGGGACGGGTAATCAGCCCCAGCATTTT. Translated, it gives CASSPGTGNQPQHF.

The chain combines TRBV29-1 with TRBJ2-1, with D possibly TRBD2 on 5 matching bases. The ends were cut back, 3 bases at V and 3 bases at J, with 12 bases in the middle. CDR3 size: 14 residues. The germline CDR1 and CDR2 sequences are SQVTM and ANQGSEA. The CDR3 sequence is CSVEWERVYNEQFF. In DNA form, the CDR3 reads TGCAGCGTTGAGTGGGAGAGGGTCTACAATGAGCAGTTCTTC.

This chain connects TRBV6-1 to TRBJ1-1; D is unresolved. V lost 7 bases and J lost 4, with 13 bases in between. Germline CDR1 is MNHNS and CDR2 is SASEGT. This CDR3 comprises 13 residues. The CDR3 here is CASKLFLRTEAFF. CDR3 sequence (DNA): TGTGCCAGCAAGCTCTTCCTGCGCACTGAAGCTTTCTTT.

The gene calls are TRBV28 and TRBJ2-1, with a possible D match to TRBD1 (5 bases). The V end was cut by 7 bases, the J end by 3 bases, with 16 bases between. This CDR3 has 15 residues. Germline loops: CDR1 MDHEN, CDR2 SYDVKM. The CDR3 bases are TGTGCCAGCATAACGCTCTGGGGCGGCTACAATGAGCAGTTCTTC. It translates to CASITLWGGYNEQFF.

This clone was recorded only once. The chain is built from TRBV7-6 and TRBJ2-3; D is perhaps TRBD1 or TRBD2 (5 bases each). This CDR3 has 16 amino acids. Trimming pared 3 bases from V and 1 base from J, leaving 14 bases between. Per the germline V gene, CDR1 is SGHVS and CDR2 is FNYEAQ. The CDR3 spells CASSFGAARGTDTQYF. In DNA form, the CDR3 reads TGTGCCAGCAGCTTTGGGGCCGCGCGGGGCACAGATACGCAGTATTTT.

The count of this clone is one. This sequence joins TRBV6-1 and TRBJ1-1, with D possibly being TRBD1 (6 bases). The germline V gene has CDR1 MNHNS and CDR2 SASEGT. The CDR3 sequence is 13 residues long. Trimming removed 6 bases from V and 11 bases from J, with 19 bases in between. The CDR3 here is CASREQGGRTAFF. The CDR3 coding sequence is TGTGCCAGCAGGGAACAGGGTGGACGTACGGCTTTCTTT.

Points on this clone: Within the sample, other DNA sequences also encode this same CDR3. The chain has TRBV6-5 and TRBJ2-1; D unresolved. The germline gives CDR1 MNHEY, CDR2 SVGAGI. Trimming removed 4 bases at V and 3 bases at J, with 7 bases between. This CDR3 is 13 amino acids long. CDR3 residues: CASSSPGYNEQFF. As DNA, the CDR3 is TGTGCCAGCAGTTCTCCCGGCTACAATGAGCAGTTCTTC.

V and J are TRBV10-1 and TRBJ1-2; 9 bases are shared with TRBD1. CDR3 size: 16 residues. The trim removed 7 bases at V and 7 bases at J, leaving 16 bases unmatched. Germline CDR1 reads WNHNN; CDR2 reads SYGVQD (reference sequence). CDR3 in DNA: TGCGCCAGCAAAAGGGACAGGGAGCTTTTAGAAGGTGGCTACACCTTC. The encoded protein is CASKRDRELLEGGYTF.

The chain employs TRBV18 and TRBJ1-4, with D tentatively TRBD1 (5 bases). Germline CDR1 and CDR2: KGHSH and LQKENI. V lost 4 bases and J lost 6, with 15 bases in between. The CDR3 is made up of 15 amino acids. CDR3 loop: CASSRGARRDEKLFF. The DNA for the CDR3 is TGTGCCAGCTCACGCGGGGCCCGGCGGGATGAAAAACTGTTTTTT.

The rearrangement joins TRBV18 to TRBJ2-1, with 8 bases aligning to TRBD2. This CDR3 spans 16 amino acids. In germline, CDR1 is KGHSH, CDR2 LQKENI. The trim removed 2 bases at V and 0 bases at J, leaving 3 bases unmatched. The CDR3 DNA is TGTGCCAGCTCACCAGTCAGCGGGAGCTCCTACAATGAGCAGTTCTTC. As protein: CASSPVSGSSYNEQFF.